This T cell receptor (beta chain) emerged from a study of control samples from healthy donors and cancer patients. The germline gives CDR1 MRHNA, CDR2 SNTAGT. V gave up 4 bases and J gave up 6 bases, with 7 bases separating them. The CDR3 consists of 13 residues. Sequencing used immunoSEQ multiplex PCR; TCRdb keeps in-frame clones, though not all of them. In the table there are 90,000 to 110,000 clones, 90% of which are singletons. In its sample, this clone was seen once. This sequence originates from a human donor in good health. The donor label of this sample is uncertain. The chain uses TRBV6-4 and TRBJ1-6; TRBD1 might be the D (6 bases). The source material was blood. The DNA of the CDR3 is TGTGCCAGCAGTGGGACAGTTAATTCACCCCTCCACTTT. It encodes CASSGTVNSPLHF.